A selection of T cell receptor beta chains follows, all from one sample in a study of blood T cells in healthy people across ages. A single record per CDR3 protein comes from TCRdb applying MiXCR to the 5' RACE reads. The sample records under 750,000 distinct CDR3 sequences, 45% to 55% being singletons. The specimen was blood. The source of these receptors is a man of 80 years or more in good health. Each CDR3 is given with its conserved first and last residue. The D gene is left open where the match is weak. Size tells how often a clone was seen (once, few, many) or the class of an expanded clone, and some rows leave it out.

v_gene: TRBV6-1
abundance: few
j_gene: TRBJ2-7
d_gene: .
CDR3nt: TGTGCCAGCAGGGCTACAGGAGACTTCACCTTTAGCTCCTACAATGAGCAGTACTTC
CDR3aa: CASRATGDFTFSSYNEQYF

v_gene: TRBV6-2/TRBV6-3
abundance: few
j_gene: TRBJ2-6
d_gene: TRBD1
CDR3nt: TGTGCCAGCAGGCCGGGACAGAACTCTGGGGCCAACGTCCTGACTTTC
CDR3aa: CASRPGQNSGANVLTF

v_gene: TRBV6-6
abundance: many
j_gene: TRBJ2-7
d_gene: TRBD1
CDR3nt: TGTGCCAGCAGTTACCCCCCCGGGACAGGGCACGAGCAGTACTTC
CDR3aa: CASSYPPGTGHEQYF

v_gene: TRBV6-6
abundance: .
j_gene: TRBJ1-2
d_gene: .
CDR3nt: TGTGCCAGCAGTTACTCGTCCGGGAGAGCCTATGGCTACACCTTC
CDR3aa: CASSYSSGRAYGYTF

v_gene: TRBV6-6
abundance: many
j_gene: TRBJ1-6
d_gene: .
CDR3nt: TGTGCCAGCACTCCAGCGAAAGGGGGGAGCTCCTATAATTCACCCCTCCACTTT
CDR3aa: CASTPAKGGSSYNSPLHF

v_gene: TRBV29-1
abundance: .
j_gene: TRBJ2-1
d_gene: .
CDR3nt: TGCAGCGTTGAAGGAGACATCGGCTCCTACAATGAGCAGTTCTTC
CDR3aa: CSVEGDIGSYNEQFF

v_gene: TRBV5-1
abundance: few
j_gene: TRBJ2-1
d_gene: .
CDR3nt: TGCGCCAGCAGCTTGGGTTCGGGCATGAGCTCCTACAATGAGCAGTTCTTC
CDR3aa: CASSLGSGMSSYNEQFF

v_gene: TRBV25-1
abundance: .
j_gene: TRBJ2-5
d_gene: TRBD1
CDR3nt: TGTGCCAGCAGTGAGCAAACCGGGACAGGGGAGACCCAGTACTTC
CDR3aa: CASSEQTGTGETQYF

v_gene: TRBV6-2/TRBV6-3
abundance: .
j_gene: TRBJ2-1
d_gene: .
CDR3nt: TGTGCCAGCAGTTACAGGGCGTACAATGAGCAGTTCTTC
CDR3aa: CASSYRAYNEQFF

v_gene: TRBV6-5
abundance: many
j_gene: TRBJ2-7
d_gene: TRBD1
CDR3nt: TGTGCCAGCAGTACGGAGACAGGGGGCACCTACGAGCAGTACTTC
CDR3aa: CASSTETGGTYEQYF

v_gene: TRBV5-1
abundance: .
j_gene: TRBJ1-2
d_gene: .
CDR3nt: TGCGCCAGCAGCTTGGCAAGAGATGGCTACACCTTC
CDR3aa: CASSLARDGYTF

v_gene: TRBV29-1
abundance: few
j_gene: TRBJ2-7
d_gene: .
CDR3nt: TGCAGCGTTACACCGGCCCCGTCCGAGCAGTACTTC
CDR3aa: CSVTPAPSEQYF

v_gene: TRBV11-2
abundance: .
j_gene: TRBJ2-3
d_gene: .
CDR3nt: TGTGCCAGCAGCCCTCGGAGGGGAGCTACCCCAGATACGCAGTATTTT
CDR3aa: CASSPRRGATPDTQYF

v_gene: TRBV4-3
abundance: .
j_gene: TRBJ1-6
d_gene: .
CDR3nt: TGCGCCAGCAGCCAAGGGGCCAGGGGTTCACCCCTCCACTTT
CDR3aa: CASSQGARGSPLHF

v_gene: TRBV12-3/TRBV12-4
abundance: .
j_gene: TRBJ1-1
d_gene: .
CDR3nt: TGTACCAGCAGTTTACACGGAATGAACACTGAAGCTTTCTTT
CDR3aa: CTSSLHGMNTEAFF

v_gene: TRBV29-1
abundance: .
j_gene: TRBJ2-7
d_gene: TRBD1
CDR3nt: TGCAGCGGTGAAGAGGATTTGACAGGGTATCAGTACTTC
CDR3aa: CSGEEDLTGYQYF

v_gene: TRBV5-6
abundance: .
j_gene: TRBJ1-1
d_gene: .
CDR3nt: TGTGCCAGCAGGGGAGGGGCTAACACTGAAGCTTTCTTT
CDR3aa: CASRGGANTEAFF

v_gene: TRBV2
abundance: .
j_gene: TRBJ2-1
d_gene: TRBD2
CDR3nt: TGTGCCAGCAGTCGAAGGACTAGCGAATACAATGAGCAGTTCTTC
CDR3aa: CASSRRTSEYNEQFF

v_gene: TRBV4-1
abundance: .
j_gene: TRBJ1-5
d_gene: TRBD1
CDR3nt: TGCGCCAGCAGCCAAGAGGGACAGAACTTCAATCAGCCCCAGCATTTT
CDR3aa: CASSQEGQNFNQPQHF

v_gene: TRBV20-1
abundance: few
j_gene: TRBJ2-1
d_gene: .
CDR3nt: TGCAGTGCCGGGGCCGGCCTGGTAAACGATGAGCAGTTCTTC
CDR3aa: CSAGAGLVNDEQFF

v_gene: TRBV5-5
abundance: .
j_gene: TRBJ2-4
d_gene: TRBD2
CDR3nt: TGTGCCAGCAGCAAGGGACTAGCGGGAGTAGGGGAGCAGTACTTC
CDR3aa: CASSKGLAGVGEQYF

v_gene: TRBV10-3
abundance: .
j_gene: TRBJ2-3
d_gene: .
CDR3nt: TGTGCCACTGAAAGTGTGAGCACAGATACGCAGTATTTT
CDR3aa: CATESVSTDTQYF

v_gene: TRBV7-2
abundance: few
j_gene: TRBJ2-1
d_gene: .
CDR3nt: TGTGCCAGCAGCTTATCCCCCATCGGAGGCGATGAGCAGTTCTTC
CDR3aa: CASSLSPIGGDEQFF

v_gene: TRBV20-1
abundance: .
j_gene: TRBJ2-7
d_gene: .
CDR3nt: TGCAGTGCCCAAGGGAGCTCCTACGAGCAGTACTTC
CDR3aa: CSAQGSSYEQYF

v_gene: TRBV12-3/TRBV12-4
abundance: .
j_gene: TRBJ2-2
d_gene: .
CDR3nt: TGTGCCAGCAGTTTACACGGGACTCAACTCACCGGGGAGCTGTTTTTT
CDR3aa: CASSLHGTQLTGELFF

v_gene: TRBV20-1
abundance: .
j_gene: TRBJ2-7
d_gene: .
CDR3nt: TGCGGTGCTAGAGGGGCGGGGGCCTACTCCTACGAGCAGTACTTC
CDR3aa: CGARGAGAYSYEQYF

v_gene: TRBV4-1
abundance: few
j_gene: TRBJ1-1
d_gene: .
CDR3nt: TGCGCCAGCAGCCGCAGCCGCGGCCCAGGGAACACTGAAGCTTTCTTT
CDR3aa: CASSRSRGPGNTEAFF

v_gene: TRBV12-3/TRBV12-4
abundance: .
j_gene: TRBJ2-3
d_gene: TRBD2
CDR3nt: TGTGCCAGCAGTCCCCCGGGGACTAGCGCGGGAAGGCTTAATACGCAGTATTTT
CDR3aa: CASSPPGTSAGRLNTQYF

v_gene: TRBV6-2/TRBV6-3
abundance: .
j_gene: TRBJ2-3
d_gene: TRBD1
CDR3nt: TGTGCCAGCAGTAGGACAGGGATGGGCACAGATACGCAGTATTTT
CDR3aa: CASSRTGMGTDTQYF